These T cell receptor beta chains were read from a single sample in a study of graft-versus-host responses after intestinal transplantation. Clones were read by immunoSEQ multiplex PCR, and TCRdb kept only the in-frame ones, dropping some. The table includes about 97,000 clones, around nine tenths detected once. This specimen consisted of PBMCs, obtained roughly 450 days after intestinal transplant. The receptors here all came from a human patient who received an intestinal transplant, so some T cells may come from the graft donor. CDR3s include the opening cysteine and the closing phenylalanine or tryptophan. D genes are given only for firm matches. Only part of the rows carry a size: once, few, many, or a class if the clone is expanded.

CDR3 protein: CASSPQEGGVYEQYF
CDR3 DNA: TGTGCCAGCAGCCCGCAGGAAGGGGGAGTATACGAGCAGTACTTC
J gene: TRBJ2-7
D gene: .
clone size: .
CDR3 length: 15
V gene: TRBV7-9

CDR3 protein: CASSGGQYNEQFF
CDR3 DNA: TGTGCCAGTAGCGGGGGACAATACAATGAGCAGTTCTTC
J gene: TRBJ2-1
D gene: TRBD2
clone size: few
CDR3 length: 13
V gene: TRBV2

CDR3 protein: CASSPQPVGSGVYNEQFF
CDR3 DNA: TGTGCCAGCAGCCCCCAGCCGGTTGGAAGCGGGGTATACAATGAGCAGTTCTTC
J gene: TRBJ2-1
D gene: TRBD2
clone size: once
CDR3 length: 18
V gene: TRBV7-3

CDR3 protein: CASSQTTGTRRGPLHF
CDR3 DNA: TGTGCCAGCTCACAGACCACCGGGACACGCCGTGGTCCCCTCCACTTT
J gene: TRBJ1-6
D gene: .
clone size: .
CDR3 length: 16
V gene: TRBV18

CDR3 protein: CSVEETGVQYF
CDR3 DNA: TGCAGCGTTGAAGAGACAGGCGTTCAGTACTTC
J gene: TRBJ2-4
D gene: .
clone size: .
CDR3 length: 11
V gene: TRBV29-1

CDR3 protein: CATSRDNGNQPQHF
CDR3 DNA: TGTGCCACCAGCAGAGATAACGGCAATCAGCCCCAGCATTTT
J gene: TRBJ1-5
D gene: .
clone size: .
CDR3 length: 14
V gene: TRBV15

CDR3 protein: CASSPGQDYEQYF
CDR3 DNA: TGTGCCAGTAGTCCGGGACAGGACTACGAGCAGTACTTC
J gene: TRBJ2-7
D gene: TRBD1
clone size: .
CDR3 length: 13
V gene: TRBV19

CDR3 protein: CASSYNWGTLTTDTQYF
CDR3 DNA: TGTGCCAGTAGTTACAACTGGGGGACACTGACCACAGATACGCAGTATTTT
J gene: TRBJ2-3
D gene: .
clone size: .
CDR3 length: 17
V gene: TRBV19

CDR3 protein: CASGYNEQFF
CDR3 DNA: TGTGCCAGCGGATACAATGAGCAGTTCTTC
J gene: TRBJ2-1
D gene: .
clone size: .
CDR3 length: 10
V gene: TRBV5-4

CDR3 protein: CASRPRGRIYGYTF
CDR3 DNA: TGTGCCAGTAGACCACGCGGACGTATCTATGGCTACACCTTC
J gene: TRBJ1-2
D gene: .
clone size: .
CDR3 length: 14
V gene: TRBV19

CDR3 protein: CASSLVPANTEAFF
CDR3 DNA: TGCGCCAGCAGCTTGGTACCGGCGAACACTGAAGCTTTCTTT
J gene: TRBJ1-1
D gene: .
clone size: once
CDR3 length: 14
V gene: TRBV5-1

CDR3 protein: CAIGGTEAFF
CDR3 DNA: TGTGCGATCGGGGGCACTGAAGCTTTCTTT
J gene: TRBJ1-1
D gene: .
clone size: .
CDR3 length: 10
V gene: TRBV2

CDR3 protein: CASSLASQPQHF
CDR3 DNA: TGTGCCAGCAGTTTGGCCAGTCAGCCCCAGCATTTT
J gene: TRBJ1-5
D gene: .
clone size: .
CDR3 length: 12
V gene: TRBV28

CDR3 protein: CATSRDRGLAWITYNEQFF
CDR3 DNA: TGTGCCACCAGCAGAGATAGAGGTCTAGCGTGGATTACCTACAATGAGCAGTTCTTC
J gene: TRBJ2-1
D gene: .
clone size: .
CDR3 length: 19
V gene: TRBV15

CDR3 protein: CAAGGQGSREQYF
CDR3 DNA: TGTGCCGCGGGGGGACAGGGGAGCAGGGAGCAGTACTTC
J gene: TRBJ2-7
D gene: TRBD1
clone size: .
CDR3 length: 13
V gene: TRBV2

CDR3 protein: CSGSRAITEAFF
CDR3 DNA: TGCAGCGGATCTAGGGCTATTACTGAAGCTTTCTTT
J gene: TRBJ1-1
D gene: .
clone size: .
CDR3 length: 12
V gene: TRBV29-1

CDR3 protein: CASKHTSTGELFF
CDR3 DNA: TGTGCCAGCAAACACACTAGCACCGGGGAGCTGTTTTTT
J gene: TRBJ2-2
D gene: .
clone size: .
CDR3 length: 13
V gene: TRBV6-4

CDR3 protein: CASSLNSITGPSEQYF
CDR3 DNA: TGTGCCAGCAGTTTAAATTCAATAACGGGACCCTCGGAGCAGTACTTC
J gene: TRBJ2-7
D gene: .
clone size: .
CDR3 length: 16
V gene: TRBV27

CDR3 protein: CSVEDWRRDNEKLFF
CDR3 DNA: TGCAGCGTTGAAGATTGGAGAAGGGACAATGAAAAACTGTTTTTT
J gene: TRBJ1-4
D gene: .
clone size: .
CDR3 length: 15
V gene: TRBV29-1

CDR3 protein: CASSESAGRNRDTQYF
CDR3 DNA: TGCGCCAGCAGTGAGTCGGCGGGGAGAAACCGGGATACGCAGTATTTT
J gene: TRBJ2-3
D gene: .
clone size: .
CDR3 length: 16
V gene: TRBV10-1

CDR3 protein: CASSSPTGYYGYTF
CDR3 DNA: TGTGCCAGCAGCTCGCCAACAGGGTACTATGGCTACACCTTC
J gene: TRBJ1-2
D gene: .
clone size: few
CDR3 length: 14
V gene: TRBV5-4

CDR3 protein: CASSDPRIGLYSNQPQHF
CDR3 DNA: TGTGCCAGCAGTGATCCAAGGATAGGGCTATACAGCAATCAGCCCCAGCATTTT
J gene: TRBJ1-5
D gene: .
clone size: .
CDR3 length: 18
V gene: TRBV2

CDR3 protein: CASSLAPGGNEQFF
CDR3 DNA: TGCGCCAGCAGCTTGGCTCCAGGAGGCAATGAGCAGTTCTTC
J gene: TRBJ2-1
D gene: .
clone size: .
CDR3 length: 14
V gene: TRBV5-1

CDR3 protein: CASTGQENVLTF
CDR3 DNA: TGTGCCAGCACGGGACAGGAGAACGTCCTGACTTTC
J gene: TRBJ2-6
D gene: TRBD1
clone size: .
CDR3 length: 12
V gene: TRBV2

CDR3 protein: CASSHQGTTDTQYF
CDR3 DNA: TGCGCCAGCAGCCATCAAGGGACCACAGATACGCAGTATTTT
J gene: TRBJ2-3
D gene: .
clone size: .
CDR3 length: 14
V gene: TRBV4-1

CDR3 protein: CASSWFKCEDREDNYGYTF
CDR3 DNA: TGTGCCAGTAGTTGGTTTAAATGTGAGGACAGGGAGGACAACTATGGCTACACCTTC
J gene: TRBJ1-2
D gene: TRBD1
clone size: .
CDR3 length: 19
V gene: TRBV19

CDR3 protein: CASSELVGGWETQYF
CDR3 DNA: TGTGCCAGCAGTGAACTAGTGGGGGGCTGGGAGACCCAGTACTTC
J gene: TRBJ2-5
D gene: .
clone size: .
CDR3 length: 15
V gene: TRBV2

CDR3 protein: CASGSNSPLHF
CDR3 DNA: TGTGCCAGCGGGTCCAATTCACCCCTCCACTTT
J gene: TRBJ1-6
D gene: .
clone size: .
CDR3 length: 11
V gene: TRBV9

CDR3 protein: CASSQSQGTGGTETQYF
CDR3 DNA: TGCGCCAGCAGTCAATCCCAAGGGACAGGGGGCACGGAGACCCAGTACTTC
J gene: TRBJ2-5
D gene: TRBD1
clone size: .
CDR3 length: 17
V gene: TRBV23-1

CDR3 protein: CASSAQGGDTEAFF
CDR3 DNA: TGTGCCAGCAGCGCCCAGGGGGGAGACACTGAAGCTTTCTTT
J gene: TRBJ1-1
D gene: TRBD1
clone size: once
CDR3 length: 14
V gene: TRBV9

CDR3 protein: CASRAGSGNTIYF
CDR3 DNA: TGTGCCAGCAGGGCGGGGTCTGGAAACACCATATATTTT
J gene: TRBJ1-3
D gene: .
clone size: .
CDR3 length: 13
V gene: TRBV6-1

CDR3 protein: CASSAGQGGNEQFF
CDR3 DNA: TGCGCCAGCAGCGCGGGACAGGGGGGCAATGAGCAGTTCTTC
J gene: TRBJ2-1
D gene: TRBD1
clone size: .
CDR3 length: 14
V gene: TRBV5-1

CDR3 protein: CASSYRGGGVEKLFF
CDR3 DNA: TGTGCCAGCAGTTATCGCGGGGGGGGAGTGGAAAAACTGTTTTTT
J gene: TRBJ1-4
D gene: .
clone size: .
CDR3 length: 15
V gene: TRBV6-6